This T cell receptor beta chain was captured in a study of blood T cell repertoires in COVID-19. The wider study: T cells, B-cell-depleted T cells, or PBMCs provided the cDNA or gDNA that served as material.

CDR1 and CDR2 (germline): SGHVS, FNYEAQ. The CDR3 length is 15 residues. Losses at the gene ends were 1 base for V and 9 bases for J; bases not matched to a gene: 3. This table comes from immunoSEQ multiplex PCR, and its TCRdb copy is limited to in-frame clones, with some not included. The repertoire holds about 80,000 clones, with roughly 85% as singletons. Sequencing input: peripheral blood. The chain links TRBV7-6 to TRBJ1-6, with 10 bases aligning to TRBD1. This clonotype was sampled from a woman of 80 years or more with active or convalescent COVID-19. CDR3 protein: CASSLEDRGISPLHF. CDR3 DNA: TGTGCCAGCAGCTTAGAGGACAGGGGGATTTCACCCCTCCACTTT.